This T cell receptor beta chain was recorded in a study of molecular identifiers for immune sequencing clone quantification. The wider study: Replicate experiments divided RNA from roughly 20,000 or 100,000 naive CD8 cells into five parts and sequenced four. Study outcomes and limitations: Amid over 900,000 naive cells, spiked Jurkat TCR RNA from one cell was reportedly still detectable. Clones above 20 RNA copies contained over 99% of effector molecules and under 1% of naive molecules.

This clonotype was seen only a few times. Its antigen is still unknown. The authors sorted naive CD8 T cells as CD8+CD4-CCR7+CD45RA+. Each CDR3 protein gets one entry after TCRdb re-called the PCR reads with MiXCR. The repertoire consists of 40,000 to 65,000 distinct CDR3 sequences, with roughly 36% occurring once and the leading ten covering 3% to 4%. The TCR sequence derives from a human donor in good health. Some libraries in this study had Jurkat cell RNA spiked in. Sequencing was performed on naive CD8+ T cells from blood, with Jurkat cell RNA spiked in. Subset denoted: FACS-sorted CD8+CD4-CCR7+CD45RA+ naive T cells.

CDR3 nucleotide sequence: TGTGCCATCGAAGGAAGTGGGGTAGCGGGAGTATCCGGGGAGCTGTTTTTT. Protein: CAIEGSGVAGVSGELFF. The V and J genes are TRBV5-4 and TRBJ2-2, with 9 positions matching TRBD2. Germline loops: CDR1 SGHNT, CDR2 YYREEE (reference sequence). This CDR3 comprises 17 residues. Trimming removed 9 bases from V and 6 bases from J; junction bases left unmatched: 18.